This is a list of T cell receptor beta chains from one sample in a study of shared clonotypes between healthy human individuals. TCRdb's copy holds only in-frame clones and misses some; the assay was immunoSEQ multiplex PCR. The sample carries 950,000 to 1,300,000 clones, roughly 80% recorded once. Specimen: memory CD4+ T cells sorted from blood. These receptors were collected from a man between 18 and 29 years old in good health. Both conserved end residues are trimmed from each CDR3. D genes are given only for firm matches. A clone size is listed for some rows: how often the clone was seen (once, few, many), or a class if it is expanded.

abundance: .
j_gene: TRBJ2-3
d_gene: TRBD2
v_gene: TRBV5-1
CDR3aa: ASSLGQRGSDTQY

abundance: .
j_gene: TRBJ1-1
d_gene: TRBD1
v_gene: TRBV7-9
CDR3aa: ASSLARQGGEAF

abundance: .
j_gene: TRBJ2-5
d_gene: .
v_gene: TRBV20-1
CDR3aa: SAPRLETQY

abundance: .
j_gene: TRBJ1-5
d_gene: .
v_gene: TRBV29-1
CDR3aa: SVAEGVGPQH

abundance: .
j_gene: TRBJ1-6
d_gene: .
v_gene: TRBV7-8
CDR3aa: ASSRTGYNSPLH

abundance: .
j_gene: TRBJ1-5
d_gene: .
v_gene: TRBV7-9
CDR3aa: ASSLKSGTDNQPQH

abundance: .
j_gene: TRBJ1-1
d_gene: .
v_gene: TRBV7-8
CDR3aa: ASSSFLDSMNTEAF

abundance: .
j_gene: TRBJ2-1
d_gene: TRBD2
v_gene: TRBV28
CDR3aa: ASSTGTSGGSSYNEQF

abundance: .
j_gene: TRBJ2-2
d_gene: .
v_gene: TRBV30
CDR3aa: AWSVITGWRTGELF

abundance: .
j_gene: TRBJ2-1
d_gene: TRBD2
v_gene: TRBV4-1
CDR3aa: ASSAGGRGALDEQF

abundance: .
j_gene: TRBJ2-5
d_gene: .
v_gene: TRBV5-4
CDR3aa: ASSSSFGNQETQY

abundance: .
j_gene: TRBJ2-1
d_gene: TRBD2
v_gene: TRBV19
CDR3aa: ASMGVGGGPYNEQF

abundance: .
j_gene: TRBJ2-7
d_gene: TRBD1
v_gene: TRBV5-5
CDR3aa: ASSSPGQGTYEQY

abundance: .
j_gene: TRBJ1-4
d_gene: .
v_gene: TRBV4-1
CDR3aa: ASSQDRGGSNEKLF

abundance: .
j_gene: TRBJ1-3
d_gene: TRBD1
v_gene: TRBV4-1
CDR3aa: ASSQPDRAGNTIY

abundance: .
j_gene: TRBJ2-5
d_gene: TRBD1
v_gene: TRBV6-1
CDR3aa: ASRRTGAQETQY

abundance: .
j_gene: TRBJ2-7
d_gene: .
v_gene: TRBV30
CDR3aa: AWSGGAGNAEQY

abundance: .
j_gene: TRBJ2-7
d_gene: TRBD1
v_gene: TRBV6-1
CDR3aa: ATDDRGHTYEQY

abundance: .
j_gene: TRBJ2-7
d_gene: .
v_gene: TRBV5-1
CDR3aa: ASSLTGEQY

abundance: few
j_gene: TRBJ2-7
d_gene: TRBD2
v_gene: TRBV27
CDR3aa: ASSTIAGVGYEQY

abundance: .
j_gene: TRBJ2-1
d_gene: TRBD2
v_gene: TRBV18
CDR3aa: ASSPSTRAGGPEQF

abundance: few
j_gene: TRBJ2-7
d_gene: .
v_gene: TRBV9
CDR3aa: ASTRGDGSSYEQY

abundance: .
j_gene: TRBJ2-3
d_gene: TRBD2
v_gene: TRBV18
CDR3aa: ASSPTSDQRRLTDTQY

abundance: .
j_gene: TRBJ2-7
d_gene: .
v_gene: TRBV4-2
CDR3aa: ASSQSQGTYEQY

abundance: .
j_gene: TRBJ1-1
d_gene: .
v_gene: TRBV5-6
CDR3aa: ASSQLPNTEAF

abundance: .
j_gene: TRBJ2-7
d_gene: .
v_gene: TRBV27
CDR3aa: ASSFWTEGEQY

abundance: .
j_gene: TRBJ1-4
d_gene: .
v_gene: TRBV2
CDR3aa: ASSEAPPRDVGRIMKGLF

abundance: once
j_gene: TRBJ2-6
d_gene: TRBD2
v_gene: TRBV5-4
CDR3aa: ASSWGLAGGPGANVLT

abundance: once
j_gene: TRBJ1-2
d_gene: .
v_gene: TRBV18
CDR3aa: ASSLQQTTANYGYT

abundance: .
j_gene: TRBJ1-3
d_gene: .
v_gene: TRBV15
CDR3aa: ATSRDYQEGISGNTIY

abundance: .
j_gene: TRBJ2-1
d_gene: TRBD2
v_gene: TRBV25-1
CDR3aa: ASSASGRGSYNEQF

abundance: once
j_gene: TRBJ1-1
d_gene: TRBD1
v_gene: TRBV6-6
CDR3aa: ASLRGPEAF

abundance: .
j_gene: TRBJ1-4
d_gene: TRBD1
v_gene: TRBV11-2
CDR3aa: ASSLLDRGGEKLF

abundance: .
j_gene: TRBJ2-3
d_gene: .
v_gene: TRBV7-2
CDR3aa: ASSLLGDHSSTDTQY

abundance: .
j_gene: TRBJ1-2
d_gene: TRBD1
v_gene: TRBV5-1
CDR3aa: ASAPGGLFRGYT

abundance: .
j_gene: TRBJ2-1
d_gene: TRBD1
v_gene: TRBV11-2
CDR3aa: ASSLRTGSGSYNEQF

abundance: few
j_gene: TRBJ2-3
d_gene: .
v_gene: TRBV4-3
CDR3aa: ASSQDSRVGETQY

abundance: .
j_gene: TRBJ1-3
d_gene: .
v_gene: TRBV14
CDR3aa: ASSLDLFSGNTIY

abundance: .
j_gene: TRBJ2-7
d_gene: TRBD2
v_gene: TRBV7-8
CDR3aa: ASSATPGLGEQY

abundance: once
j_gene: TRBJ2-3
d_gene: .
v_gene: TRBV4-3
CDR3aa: ASSLGKSLSGTDTQY

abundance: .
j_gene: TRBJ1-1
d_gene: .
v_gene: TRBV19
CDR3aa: ASSPVDLNTEAF

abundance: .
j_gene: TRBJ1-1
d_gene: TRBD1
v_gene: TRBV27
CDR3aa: ASSLAGTGNTEAF

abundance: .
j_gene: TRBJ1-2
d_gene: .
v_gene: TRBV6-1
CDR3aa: ASSANYGYT

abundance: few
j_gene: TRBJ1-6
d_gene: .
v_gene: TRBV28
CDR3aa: ASSLYNSPLH

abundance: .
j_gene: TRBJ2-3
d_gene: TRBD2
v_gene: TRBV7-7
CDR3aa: ASSPNSGIPQRQY

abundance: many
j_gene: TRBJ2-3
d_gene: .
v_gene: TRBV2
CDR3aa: ASSTSTDTQY

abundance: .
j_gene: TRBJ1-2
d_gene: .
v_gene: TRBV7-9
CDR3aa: ASSPGLNLYGYT

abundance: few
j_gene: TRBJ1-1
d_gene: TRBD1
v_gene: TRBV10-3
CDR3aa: AITTGGGDTEAF

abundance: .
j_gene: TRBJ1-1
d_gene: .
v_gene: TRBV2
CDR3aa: ASRPQGNGAF

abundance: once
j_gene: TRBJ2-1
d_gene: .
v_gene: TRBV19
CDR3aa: ASSPFGREQF

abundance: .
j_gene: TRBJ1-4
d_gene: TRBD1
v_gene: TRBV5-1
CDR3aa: ASSYTGVQEKLF

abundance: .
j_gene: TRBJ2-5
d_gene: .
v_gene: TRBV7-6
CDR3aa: ASSLITGKETQY

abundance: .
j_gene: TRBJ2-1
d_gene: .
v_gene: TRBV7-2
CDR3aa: ASSLRGARANEQF

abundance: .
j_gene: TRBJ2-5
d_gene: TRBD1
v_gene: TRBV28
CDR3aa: ASSSAGGQETQY

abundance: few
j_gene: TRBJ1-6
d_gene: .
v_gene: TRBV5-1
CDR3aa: ASSLAGRDNSPLH

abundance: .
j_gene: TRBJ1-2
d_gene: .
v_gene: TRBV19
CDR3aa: ASSPDGWKGGYT